The rows below give T cell receptor beta chains drawn from one sample of a study of CD8 T cells in Susac syndrome. TCRdb reprocessed the immunoSEQ multiplex PCR reads with MiXCR, giving one entry per CDR3 protein. The data contain a few hundred thousand distinct CDR3 sequences, 95% of them seen just once; the ten biggest clones take up roughly 0.1%. The specimen sequenced was CD4+ T cells from PBMCs. The receptors derive from a human donor with multiple sclerosis. The CDR3 runs from the conserved cysteine through the conserved F or W. A D gene is named only where the DNA matches it firmly. Clone size is shown for a subset of rows, as once, few, many or a class of expanded clone.

.,TRBV20-1,TRBJ2-3,.,CSARGQAGDTQYF,TGCAGTGCTAGAGGACAGGCTGGAGATACGCAGTATTTT
.,TRBV27,TRBJ1-2,TRBD1,CASAGTGFGGYTF,TGTGCCAGCGCCGGGACAGGGTTCGGTGGCTACACCTTC
.,TRBV9,TRBJ2-2,TRBD2,CASSRTSGPNTGELFF,TGTGCCAGCTCACGTACTAGCGGACCGAACACCGGGGAGCTGTTTTTT
.,TRBV20-1,TRBJ1-1,TRBD1,CSAIGGSGAFF,TGCAGTGCTATAGGGGGCTCGGGAGCTTTCTTT
.,TRBV9,TRBJ2-5,.,CASSATRGGETQYF,TGTGCCAGCAGCGCCACGAGGGGTGGGGAGACCCAGTACTTC
.,TRBV29-1,TRBJ2-7,TRBD2,CSVDSGGGYEQYF,TGCAGCGTTGATTCCGGGGGGGGCTACGAGCAGTACTTC
.,TRBV15,TRBJ2-4,.,CATSSTDAQYF,TGTGCCACCAGTTCAACCGACGCTCAGTACTTC
.,TRBV2,TRBJ2-5,TRBD1,CASRGQGRDQETQYF,TGTGCCAGCAGGGGACAGGGGCGAGACCAAGAGACCCAGTACTTC
.,TRBV3-1,TRBJ1-1,.,CASSRSTAEAFF,TGTGCCAGCAGCCGTAGCACGGCTGAAGCTTTCTTT
.,TRBV7-9,TRBJ1-3,TRBD1,CASSLRGTDTSGNTIYF,TGTGCCAGCAGCTTGCGAGGGACAGATACCTCTGGAAACACCATATATTTT
.,TRBV4-2,TRBJ2-1,TRBD2,CASSQDAGRGEQFF,TGTGCCAGCAGCCAAGATGCCGGGAGGGGTGAGCAGTTCTTC
.,TRBV5-1,TRBJ1-2,TRBD1,CASSRVTGGYGYTF,TGCGCCAGCAGTCGAGTCACAGGGGGCTATGGCTACACCTTC
.,TRBV11-2,TRBJ2-5,TRBD1,CASSLVRGQTQYF,TGTGCCAGCAGCTTAGTCAGGGGGCAGACCCAGTACTTC
.,TRBV7-9,TRBJ2-1,.,CASSQRDFSHEQFF,TGTGCCAGCAGCCAACGGGACTTTTCCCATGAGCAGTTCTTC
.,TRBV27,TRBJ1-4,.,CASSPQGRSEKLFF,TGTGCCAGCAGTCCTCAGGGGAGGAGTGAAAAACTGTTTTTT
.,TRBV2,TRBJ2-1,TRBD1,CASSALQGNEQFF,TGTGCCAGCAGTGCGTTACAGGGGAATGAGCAGTTCTTC
.,TRBV20-1,TRBJ1-5,.,CSARDLGGAGQPQHF,TGCAGTGCTAGAGATCTGGGGGGGGCCGGTCAGCCCCAGCATTTT
.,TRBV12-3/TRBV12-4,TRBJ2-2,.,CASSLRQGNTGELFF,TGTGCCAGCAGTTTAAGGCAGGGGAACACCGGGGAGCTGTTTTTT
.,TRBV29-1,TRBJ1-1,.,CSGQGTLNTEAFF,TGCAGCGGGCAGGGAACCCTGAACACTGAAGCTTTCTTT
.,TRBV29-1,TRBJ1-2,TRBD1,CSATTDRDGYTF,TGCAGCGCGACCACGGACAGGGATGGCTACACCTTC
.,TRBV25-1,TRBJ2-1,TRBD1,CASSEWAGGAEQFF,TGTGCCAGCAGTGAATGGGCAGGGGGTGCTGAGCAGTTCTTC
few,TRBV15,TRBJ2-1,TRBD2,CATSREAGGLNEQFF,TGTGCCACCAGCAGAGAGGCGGGGGGGCTAAATGAGCAGTTCTTC
.,TRBV5-6,TRBJ1-2,.,CASSLVRTNYGYTF,TGTGCCAGCAGCTTGGTACGGACTAACTATGGCTACACCTTC
.,TRBV24-1,TRBJ2-6,TRBD1,CATSESRDRPILTF,TGTGCCACCAGTGAGTCCCGGGACAGGCCCATCCTGACTTTC